A single sample gave rise to the 24 T cell receptor beta chains below, sequenced in a study of blood T cells in healthy people across ages. With a J-beta primer mix and a sample-barcoded 5' primer, a second PCR ran 7 to 11 cycles. TCRdb re-analysed the 5' RACE reads in MiXCR, keeping a single row per CDR3 protein. The table lists over a million distinct CDR3 sequences, 40% to 45% of them singletons, with about 19% in the top ten. The specimen was blood. All receptors come from a woman in her fifties or sixties in good health.

The V call is TRBV5-1, the J call TRBJ2-7; 7 bases agree with TRBD2. CDR1 and CDR2 (germline): SGHRS, YFSETQ. Losses at the gene ends were 1 base for V and 2 bases for J; bases not matched to a gene: 6. The CDR3 is made up of 15 amino acids. The CDR3 is CASSLLGGETYEQYF. In nucleotides, the CDR3 is TGCGCCAGCAGCTTGCTTGGGGGGGAAACCTACGAGCAGTACTTC.

This chain links TRBV27 with TRBJ2-7; TRBD2 matches at 10 bases. Germline-derived CDR1 and CDR2 are MNHEY and SMNVEV (reference sequence). This CDR3 region has 16 residues. Trimming cost V 6 bases and J 0 bases; bases outside gene matches: 8. CDR3 amino acids: CASSLAGGHSSYEQYF. DNA of the CDR3: TGTGCCAGCAGCTTAGCGGGAGGCCATTCCTCCTACGAGCAGTACTTC.

This clonotype was seen a few times. The chain recombines TRBV20-1 with TRBJ2-4; D call uncertain. Judging by the DNA end, TRBJ2-7 fits better; the J call may be wrong. Germline V lookup: CDR1 DFQATT, CDR2 SNEGSKA (reference sequence). This CDR3 contains 14 residues. As DNA, the CDR3 is TGCAGTGCCGGACCCAGCCCGGCGTCCTACGAGCAGTACTTC. This translates into CSAGPSPASYEQYF.

The rearrangement uses TRBV12-3 or TRBV12-4 and TRBJ2-7; 10 bases are shared with TRBD2. Trimming at V came to 8 bases and at J to 0 bases, leaving 4 bases not matched to a gene. CDR3 length equals 14 residues. CDR3 sequence: CASGSGRYSYEQYF. The DNA of the CDR3 is TGTGCCAGCGGTAGCGGGAGGTACTCCTACGAGCAGTACTTC.

This chain connects TRBV7-2 to TRBJ2-7, with D maybe TRBD2 (7 bases). Germline values: CDR1 SGHTA, CDR2 FQGNSA. Trimming stripped 1 base from V and 4 bases from J, with 23 bases between. CDR3 length equals 18 residues. CDR3 protein: CASSLDWDMGGRGYEQYF. The CDR3 bases are TGTGCCAGCAGCTTAGATTGGGACATGGGCGGGAGAGGTTACGAGCAGTACTTC.

The chain couples TRBV11-3 to TRBJ2-5; 8 bases map to TRBD1. The DNA end favors TRBJ2-7, so the J call may be wrong. CDR1 and CDR2 (germline): SGHNT, YENEEA. CDR3 size: 14 residues. CDR3 sequence reads: CASSRTGMVYEQYF. The CDR3 DNA reads TGTGCCAGCAGCCGGACAGGGATGGTCTACGAGCAGTACTTC.

J is TRBJ2-4 and V is TRBV27; 7 nucleotides match TRBD2. The J call is doubtful: the DNA matches TRBJ2-7 better. The CDR3 has 13 amino acids. The V gene's germline CDR1 is MNHEY and CDR2 SMNVEV (reference sequence). CDR3 sequence: CASSLGGDGEQYF. The DNA of the CDR3 is TGTGCCAGCAGTTTGGGAGGGGACGGCGAGCAGTACTTC.

The rearrangement uses TRBV27 and TRBJ2-1, with 13 bases identical to TRBD2. The CDR3 covers 16 residues. The J segment lost 9 bases and the V segment lost 4 bases, leaving 9 bases of the junction unmatched. In germline, CDR1 is MNHEY, CDR2 SMNVEV (reference sequence). CDR3 region: CASSSTQGLAGTEQFF. The CDR3 coding sequence is TGTGCCAGCAGTTCAACGCAGGGACTAGCGGGAACTGAGCAGTTCTTC.

The V and J genes are TRBV30 and TRBJ1-2; D is possibly TRBD1 (5 bases). The CDR3 length is 13 residues. The germline gives CDR1 GTSNPN, CDR2 SVGIG (reference sequence). V lost 3 bases to trimming and J lost 6 bases, with 14 bases between them. The DNA for the CDR3 is TGTGCCTGGAGCCCCAGGGAGTTGCATGGCTACACCTTC. It encodes CAWSPRELHGYTF.

The chain employs TRBV3-1 and TRBJ2-1; weak D call: TRBD2 (6 bases). Germline CDR1 reads LGHDT; CDR2 reads YNNKEL (reference sequence). Trimming removed 5 bases at V and 6 bases at J, with 14 bases between. The CDR3 is made up of 14 amino acids. CDR3 in DNA: TGTGCCAGCAGCGCGGGACCCCGGAGCAATGAGCAGTTCTTC. Its translation: CASSAGPRSNEQFF.

The gene calls are TRBV6-1 and TRBJ1-2, with 8 nucleotides matching TRBD1. V gave up 9 bases and J gave up 4 bases; unmatched junction bases: 10. CDR1 and CDR2 from the germline V gene are MNHNS and SASEGT. There are 14 residues in the CDR3. CDR3 DNA: TGTGCCAGTGATGGACAGGGAATCGGCTATGGCTACACCTTC. Its protein product is CASDGQGIGYGYTF.

The chain couples TRBV20-1 to TRBJ2-3; 9 bases match TRBD1. Germline CDR1 is DFQATT and CDR2 is SNEGSKA (reference sequence). J lost 2 bases, V lost 5 bases, and 5 bases had no gene match. CDR3 length: 14 amino acids. The CDR3 here is CSAHDRGITDTQYF. CDR3 nucleotides: TGCAGTGCTCATGACAGGGGGATCACAGATACGCAGTATTTT.

The V gene is TRBV4-1, the J gene TRBJ2-1; possibly TRBD2 for D (6 bases). V lost 4 bases and J 10 bases, leaving 14 bases between the germline ends. CDR3 size: 13 residues. CDR1 and CDR2 from the germline V gene are MGHRA and YSYEKL. CDR3 DNA sequence: TGCGCCAGCAGCCTCCTTTGGGGGGAAGAGCAGTTCTTC. It translates to CASSLLWGEEQFF.

The V gene is TRBV28, the J gene TRBJ1-2; 7 bases match TRBD1. Germline V gene lookup returns CDR1 MDHEN and CDR2 SYDVKM. The V gene end was trimmed by 5 bases and the J gene end by 0 bases; junction bases not matched to a gene: 6. The CDR3 sequence is 15 residues long. The CDR3: CASSAAGTANYGYTF. The DNA for the CDR3 is TGTGCCAGCAGTGCCGCCGGGACAGCTAACTATGGCTACACCTTC.

The chain combines TRBV14 with TRBJ2-5; tentatively, D is TRBD2 (5 bases). The J call may not be correct, given that the DNA end is closer to TRBJ2-7. Germline loops: CDR1 SGHDN, CDR2 FVKESK. The CDR3 sequence is 13 residues long. For the CDR3, the DNA is TGTGCCAGCAGCCCTAATGAGCGGTACGAGCAGTACTTC. Its protein product is CASSPNERYEQYF.

The V call is TRBV10-2, the J call TRBJ1-1, with 10 bases identical to TRBD1. The CDR3 extends over 15 amino acids. CDR1 and CDR2 (germline): WSHSY, SAAADI. J lost 4 bases, V lost 2 bases, and 4 bases had no gene match. In DNA, the CDR3 is TGCGCCAGCAGTGAGGGGACAGGGGTTGTCACTGAAGCTTTCTTT. Translation: CASSEGTGVVTEAFF.

This chain links TRBV6-2 or TRBV6-3 with TRBJ2-1, with TRBD2 matching 7 bases. This CDR3 has 16 amino acids. V gave up 3 bases and J gave up 6 bases; unmatched junction bases: 11. CDR1 MNHEY and CDR2 SVGEGT come from the germline V gene. The CDR3 region is CASSYGGRPGGNEQFF. DNA for the CDR3: TGTGCCAGCAGTTATGGGGGGAGGCCGGGGGGCAATGAGCAGTTCTTC.

This chain uses TRBV10-3 with TRBJ2-1; 9 bases align to TRBD2. Germline loops: CDR1 ENHRY, CDR2 SYGVKD. With 0 bases clipped from V and 9 bases from J, the junction kept 3 bases outside the gene matches. This CDR3 contains 14 residues. The CDR3 nucleotides read TGTGCCATCAGTGAGTCTGCGGGAGGGGCTGAGCAGTTCTTC. Its translation: CAISESAGGAEQFF.

In its sample, this clonotype was seen a few times. This CDR3 is CASRKTGIYEQYF. CDR3 DNA: TGTGCCAGCAGGAAGACAGGAATCTACGAGCAGTACTTC. The V gene is TRBV6-2 or TRBV6-3, the J gene TRBJ2-7, with a tentative D call TRBD1 (6 bases). The CDR3 runs 13 residues. Germline values: CDR1 MNHEY, CDR2 SVGEGT. Trimming shortened V by 6 bases and J by 3 bases, and 12 bases separated the two germline ends.

The chain recombines TRBV3-1 with TRBJ2-1; D ambiguous. The CDR3 length is 13 residues. Germline-derived CDR1 and CDR2 are LGHDT and YNNKEL (reference sequence). The ends were cut back, 0 bases at V and 5 bases at J, with 5 bases in the middle. For the CDR3, the DNA is TGTGCCAGCAGCCAAGAACGCCACAATGAGCAGTTCTTC. Translation: CASSQERHNEQFF.

This chain uses TRBV28 with TRBJ2-5, with TRBD2 matching over 9 bases. Germline values: CDR1 MDHEN, CDR2 SYDVKM. J gave up 4 bases and V 3 bases, and 9 bases lay outside the gene matches. The CDR3 runs 16 residues. As DNA, the CDR3 is TGTGCCAGCAGTTTCCCTGCGCGGGAGGGCCGAGAGACCCAGTACTTC. This gives the protein CASSFPAREGRETQYF.

The genes are TRBV25-1 and TRBJ2-4; perhaps TRBD1 as D (5 bases). Matching the DNA end better, TRBJ2-7 makes the J call doubtful. This CDR3 has 14 residues. The V gene's germline CDR1 is MGHDK and CDR2 SYGVNS. Written as DNA, the CDR3 is TGTGCCAGCTCCCGGACCGCATGGGGCGACGAGCAGTACTTC. Residues: CASSRTAWGDEQYF.

In this sample, this clonotype turned up a few times. V usage is TRBV15 and J usage is TRBJ2-3, with 7 nucleotides matching TRBD1. Trimming removed 5 bases from V and 0 bases from J; junction bases left unmatched: 5. Germline V gene data show CDR1 as LNHNV and CDR2 as YYDKDF (reference sequence). This CDR3 has 15 amino acids. In DNA form, the CDR3 reads TGTGCCACCAGCGGCTCGGACAGGAGCACAGATACGCAGTATTTT. Translation gives CATSGSDRSTDTQYF.

The rearrangement joins TRBV4-1 to TRBJ2-7; D may be TRBD2 (6 bases). CDR1 and CDR2 from the germline V gene are MGHRA and YSYEKL. V shed 2 bases and J shed 2 bases, with 10 bases lying between them. This CDR3 comprises 14 residues. The chain's CDR3 is CASSQPGLAYEQYF. CDR3 nucleotides: TGCGCCAGCAGCCAACCGGGACTTGCCTACGAGCAGTACTTC.